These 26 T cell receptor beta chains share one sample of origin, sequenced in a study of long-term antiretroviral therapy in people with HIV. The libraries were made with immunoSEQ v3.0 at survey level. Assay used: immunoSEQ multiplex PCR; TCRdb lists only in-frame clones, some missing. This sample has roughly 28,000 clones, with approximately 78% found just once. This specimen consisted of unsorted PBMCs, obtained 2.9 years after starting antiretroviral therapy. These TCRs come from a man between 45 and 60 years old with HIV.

Here the CDR3 reads CASSSRLQGIGETQYF. As DNA, the CDR3 is TGTGCCAGCAGTTCCCGTTTACAGGGGATCGGGGAGACCCAGTACTTC. The chain carries TRBV27 and TRBJ2-5, with 7 bases that match TRBD1. Trimming cost V 4 bases and J 5 bases; bases outside gene matches: 13. The CDR3 runs to 16 residues. Looked up from germline, CDR1 is MNHEY and CDR2 is SMNVEV (reference sequence).

The CDR3 here is CASSLGGSQPQHF. CDR3 nucleotide sequence: TGTGCCAGCAGCTTGGGTGGGAGTCAGCCCCAGCATTTT. The J gene is TRBJ1-5, the V gene TRBV5-5; D is unresolved. The CDR3 is 13 amino acids. The V and J ends lost 0 bases and 6 bases respectively, with 7 bases between them. CDR1 and CDR2 (germline): SGHKS, YYEKEE (reference sequence). The complete variable domain, with remaining parts taken from reference TRBV5-5 and TRBJ1-5, reads DAGVTQSPTHLIKTRGQQVTLRCSPISGHKSVSWYQQVLGQGPQFIFQYYEKEERGRGNFPDRFSARQFPNYSSELNVNALLLGDSALYLCASSLGGSQPQHFGDGTRLSIL.

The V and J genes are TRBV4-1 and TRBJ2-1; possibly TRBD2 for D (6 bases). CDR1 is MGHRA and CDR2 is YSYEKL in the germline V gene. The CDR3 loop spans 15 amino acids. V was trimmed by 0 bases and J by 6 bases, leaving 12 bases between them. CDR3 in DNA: TGCGCCAGCAGCCAAGACCAAGATAGCGGCAATGAGCAGTTCTTC. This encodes CASSQDQDSGNEQFF.

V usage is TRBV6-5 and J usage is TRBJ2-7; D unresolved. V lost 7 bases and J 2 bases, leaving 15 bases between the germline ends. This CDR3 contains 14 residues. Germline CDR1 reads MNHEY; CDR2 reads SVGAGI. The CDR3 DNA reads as TGTGCCAGCAAATCCCCCGTCGGGCCCTACGAGCAGTACTTC. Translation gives CASKSPVGPYEQYF.

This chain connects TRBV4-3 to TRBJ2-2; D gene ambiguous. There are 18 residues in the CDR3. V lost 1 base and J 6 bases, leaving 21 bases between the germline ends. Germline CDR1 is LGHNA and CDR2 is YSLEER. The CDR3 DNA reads TGCGCCAGCAGCCAAGCTTTACAAGTCGGTTTAACAGCCGGGGAGCTGTTTTTT. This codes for CASSQALQVGLTAGELFF.

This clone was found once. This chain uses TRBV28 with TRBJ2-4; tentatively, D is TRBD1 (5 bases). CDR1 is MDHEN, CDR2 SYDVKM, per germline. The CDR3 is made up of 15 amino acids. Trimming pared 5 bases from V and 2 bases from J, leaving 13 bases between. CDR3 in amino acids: CASSRQTATKNIQYF. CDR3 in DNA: TGTGCCAGCAGTCGTCAGACAGCGACCAAAAACATTCAGTACTTC.

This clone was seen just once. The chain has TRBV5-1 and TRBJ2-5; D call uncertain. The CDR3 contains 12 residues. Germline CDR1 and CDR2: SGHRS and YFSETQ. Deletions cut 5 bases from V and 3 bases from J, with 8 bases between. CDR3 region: CASRAAEETQYF. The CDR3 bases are TGCGCCAGCAGAGCCGCCGAAGAGACCCAGTACTTC.

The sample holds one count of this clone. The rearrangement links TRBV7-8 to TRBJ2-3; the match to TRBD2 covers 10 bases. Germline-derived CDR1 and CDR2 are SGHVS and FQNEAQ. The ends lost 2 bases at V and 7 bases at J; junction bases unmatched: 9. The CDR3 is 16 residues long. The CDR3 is CASSLSPSSGGNTQYF. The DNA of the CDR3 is TGTGCCAGCAGCTTAAGTCCGTCTAGCGGGGGAAATACGCAGTATTTT.

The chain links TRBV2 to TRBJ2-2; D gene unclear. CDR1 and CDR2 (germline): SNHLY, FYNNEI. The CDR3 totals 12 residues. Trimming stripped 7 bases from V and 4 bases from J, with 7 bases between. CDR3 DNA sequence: TGTGCCAGCAAACCGGGCACCGGGGAGCTGTTTTTT. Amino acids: CASKPGTGELFF.

DNA of the CDR3: TGTGCCAGCAGCTTAGTCCGGGGGAGCGCCTACGAGCAGTACTTC. This sequence encodes CASSLVRGSAYEQYF. The chain joins TRBV7-6 to TRBJ2-7, with a weak D call TRBD2 (6 bases). CDR1 and CDR2 from the germline V gene are SGHVS and FNYEAQ. V lost 1 base, J lost 2 bases, and 12 bases lay in between. The CDR3 spans 15 residues.

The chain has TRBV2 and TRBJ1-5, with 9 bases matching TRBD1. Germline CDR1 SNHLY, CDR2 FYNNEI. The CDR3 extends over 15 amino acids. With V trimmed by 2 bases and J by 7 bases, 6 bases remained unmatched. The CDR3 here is CASSEKGTGKQPQHF. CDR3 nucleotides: TGTGCCAGCAGTGAAAAGGGGACAGGGAAACAGCCCCAGCATTTT.

The CDR3 reads CASSVSGTEQFF. In DNA, the CDR3 is TGTGCCAGCAGCGTATCCGGGACAGAGCAGTTCTTC. The rearrangement joins TRBV7-9 to TRBJ2-1, with D possibly being TRBD1 (6 bases). Trimming left V 5 bases short and J 10 bases short, with 12 bases between. This CDR3 comprises 12 residues. Germline CDR1 reads SEHNR; CDR2 reads FQNEAQ (reference sequence).

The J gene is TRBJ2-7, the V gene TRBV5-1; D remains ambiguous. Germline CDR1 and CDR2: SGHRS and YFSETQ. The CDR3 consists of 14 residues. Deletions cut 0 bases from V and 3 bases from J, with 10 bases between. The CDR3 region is CASSLGGQDYEQYF. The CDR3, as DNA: TGCGCCAGCAGCTTGGGGGGTCAAGACTACGAGCAGTACTTC.

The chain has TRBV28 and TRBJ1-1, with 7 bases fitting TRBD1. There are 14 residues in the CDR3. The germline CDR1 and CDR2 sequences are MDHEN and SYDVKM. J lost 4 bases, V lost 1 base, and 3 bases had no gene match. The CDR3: CASSLLQGSTEAFF. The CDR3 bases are TGTGCCAGCAGTTTATTACAGGGGAGCACTGAAGCTTTCTTT.

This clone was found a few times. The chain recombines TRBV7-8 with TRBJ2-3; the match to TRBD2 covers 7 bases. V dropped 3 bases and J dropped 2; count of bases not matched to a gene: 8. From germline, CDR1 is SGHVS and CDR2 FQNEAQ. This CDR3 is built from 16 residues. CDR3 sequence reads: CASSFQTSPNTDTQYF. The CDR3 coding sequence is TGTGCCAGCAGCTTCCAGACTAGCCCTAACACAGATACGCAGTATTTT.

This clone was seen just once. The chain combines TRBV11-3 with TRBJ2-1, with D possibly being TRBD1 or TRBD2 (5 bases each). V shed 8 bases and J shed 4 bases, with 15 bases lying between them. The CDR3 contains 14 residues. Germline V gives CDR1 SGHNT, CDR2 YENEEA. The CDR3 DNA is TGTGCCAGCGGACGGGGCCGTCTTTACAATGAGCAGTTCTTC. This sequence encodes CASGRGRLYNEQFF.

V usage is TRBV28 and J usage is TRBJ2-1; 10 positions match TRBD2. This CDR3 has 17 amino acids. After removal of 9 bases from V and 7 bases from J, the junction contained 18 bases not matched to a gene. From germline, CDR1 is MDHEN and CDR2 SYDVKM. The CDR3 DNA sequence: TGTGCCAGTAACAGAGGAGCGGGGGGGACGAGGGGTAATGAGCAGTTCTTC. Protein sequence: CASNRGAGGTRGNEQFF.

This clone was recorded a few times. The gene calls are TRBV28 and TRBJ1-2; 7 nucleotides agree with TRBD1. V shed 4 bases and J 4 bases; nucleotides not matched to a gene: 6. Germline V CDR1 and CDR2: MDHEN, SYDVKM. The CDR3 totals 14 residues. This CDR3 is CASSSKPGGYGYTF. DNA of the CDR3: TGTGCCAGCAGTTCGAAACCAGGGGGCTATGGCTACACCTTC.

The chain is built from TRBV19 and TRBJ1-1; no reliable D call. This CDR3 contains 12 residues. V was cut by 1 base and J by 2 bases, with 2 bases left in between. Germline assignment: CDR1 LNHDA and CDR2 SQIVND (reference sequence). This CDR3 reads CASSIGNTEAFF. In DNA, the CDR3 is TGTGCCAGTAGTATAGGAAACACTGAAGCTTTCTTT.

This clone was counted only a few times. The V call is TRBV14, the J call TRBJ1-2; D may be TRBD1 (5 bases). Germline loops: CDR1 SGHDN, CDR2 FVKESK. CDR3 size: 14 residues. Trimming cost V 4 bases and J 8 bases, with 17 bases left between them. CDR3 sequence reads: CASSPGGYGGGYTF. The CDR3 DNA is TGTGCCAGCAGCCCGGGCGGCTACGGGGGGGGCTACACCTTC.

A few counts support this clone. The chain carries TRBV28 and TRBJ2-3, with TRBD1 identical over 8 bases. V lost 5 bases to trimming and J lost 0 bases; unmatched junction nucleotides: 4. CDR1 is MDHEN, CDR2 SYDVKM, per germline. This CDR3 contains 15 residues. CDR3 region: CASSTQGVSTDTQYF. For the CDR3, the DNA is TGTGCCAGCAGTACACAGGGGGTTAGCACAGATACGCAGTATTTT.

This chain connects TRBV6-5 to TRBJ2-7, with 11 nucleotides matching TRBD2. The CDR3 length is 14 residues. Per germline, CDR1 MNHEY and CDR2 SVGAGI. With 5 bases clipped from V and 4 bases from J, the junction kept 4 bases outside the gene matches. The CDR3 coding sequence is TGTGCCAGCAGTCATAGCGGGGGGGCTTACGAGCAGTACTTC. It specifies CASSHSGGAYEQYF.

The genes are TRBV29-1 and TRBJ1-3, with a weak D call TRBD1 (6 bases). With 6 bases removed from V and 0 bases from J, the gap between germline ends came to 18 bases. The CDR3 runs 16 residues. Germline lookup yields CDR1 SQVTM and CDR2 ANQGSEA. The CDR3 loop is CSVAGVRASSGNTIYF. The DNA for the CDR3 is TGCAGCGTGGCAGGGGTAAGGGCTAGCTCTGGAAACACCATATATTTT. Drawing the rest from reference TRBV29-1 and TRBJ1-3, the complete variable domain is SAVISQKPSRDICQRGTSLTIQCQVDSQVTMMFWYRQQPGQSLTLIATANQGSEATYESGFVIDKFPISRPNLTFSTLTVSNMSPEDSSIYLCSVAGVRASSGNTIYFGEGSWLTVV.

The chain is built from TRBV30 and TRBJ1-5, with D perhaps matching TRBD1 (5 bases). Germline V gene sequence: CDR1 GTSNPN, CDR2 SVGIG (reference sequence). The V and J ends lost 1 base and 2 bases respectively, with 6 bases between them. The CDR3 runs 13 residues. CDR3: CAWSGGGNQPQHF. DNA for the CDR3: TGTGCCTGGAGTGGAGGGGGCAATCAGCCCCAGCATTTT.

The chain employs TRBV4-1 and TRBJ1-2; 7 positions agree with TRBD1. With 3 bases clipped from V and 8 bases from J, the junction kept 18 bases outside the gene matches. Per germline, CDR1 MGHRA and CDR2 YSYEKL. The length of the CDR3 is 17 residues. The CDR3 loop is CASSQLSYRTPRGGYTF. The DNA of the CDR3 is TGCGCCAGCAGCCAGCTTTCCTACAGGACCCCCAGGGGGGGCTACACCTTC.

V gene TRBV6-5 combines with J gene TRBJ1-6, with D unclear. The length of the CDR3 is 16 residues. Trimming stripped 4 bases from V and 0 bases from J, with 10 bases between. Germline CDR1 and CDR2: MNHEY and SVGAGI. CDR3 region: CASSFTVSSYNSPLHF. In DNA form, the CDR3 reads TGTGCCAGCAGTTTTACAGTGAGCTCCTATAATTCACCCCTCCACTTT.